Sequencing of this T cell receptor (beta chain) was carried out in a study of shared clonotypes between healthy human individuals. The repertoire was sequenced with immunoSEQ multiplex PCR; TCRdb's copy has only in-frame clones and lacks some. Of roughly 1,500,000 clones detected, around 98.5% appear once; the ten largest clones hold under 0.45%. Looked up from germline, CDR1 is MNHNY and CDR2 is SVGAGI (reference sequence). Between the trimmed V and J ends, which lost 7 bases and 5 bases, there was a span of 17 bases. The CDR3 has 15 residues. Sequenced input: naive CD4+ T cells sorted from blood. Stated subset: CD45RA+ positively selected. The receptor comes from a man aged 25-40 years in good health. This sequence joins TRBV6-6 and TRBJ2-2, with a weak D call TRBD1 (7 bases). CDR3 nucleotide sequence: TGTGCCAGCACTTTGGAGGGGGCGATGACCGGGGAGCTGTTTTTT. Amino acids: CASTLEGAMTGELFF.